This passage covers 29 T cell receptor beta chains from one sample sequenced in a study of blood T cell repertoires in COVID-19. This table comes from immunoSEQ multiplex PCR, and its TCRdb copy is limited to in-frame clones, with some not included. This sample has about 240,000 clones, with roughly 76% found just once. Sequenced: peripheral blood. The receptor source for this set is a woman of 80 years or more with COVID-19, enrolled during active disease.

This chain uses TRBV12-3 or TRBV12-4 with TRBJ1-1; TRBD1 is a possible D gene (5 bases). The CDR3 runs 13 residues. Trimming left V 6 bases short and J 5 bases short, with 13 bases between. CDR3 in amino acids: CASSPREETEAFF. The DNA for the CDR3 is TGTGCCAGCAGCCCCAGGGAGGAGACTGAAGCTTTCTTT.

In its sample, this clone was seen many times. The chain is built from TRBV5-1 and TRBJ2-7; TRBD1 agrees at 11 bases. The CDR3 runs to 14 residues. Losses at the gene ends were 3 bases for V and 5 bases for J; bases not matched to a gene: 4. The germline V gene has CDR1 SGHRS and CDR2 YFSETQ. CDR3 bases: TGCGCCAGCAGCTCTGGACAGGGGGCGGACGAGCAGTACTTC. Its protein product is CASSSGQGADEQYF.

This clone was observed a handful of times. This chain uses TRBV7-2 with TRBJ1-4, with a possible D match to TRBD1 (5 bases). From germline, CDR1 is SGHTA and CDR2 FQGNSA. The CDR3 totals 15 residues. Deletions cut 5 bases from V and 0 bases from J, with 10 bases between. In DNA, the CDR3 is TGTGCCAGCAGCCAAAAGACAGCAACTAATGAAAAACTGTTTTTT. It encodes CASSQKTATNEKLFF.

The chain uses TRBV10-3 and TRBJ1-2; D remains unclear. Looked up from germline, CDR1 is ENHRY and CDR2 is SYGVKD. The V and J ends lost 6 bases and 6 bases respectively, with 14 bases between them. The CDR3 contains 13 residues. The CDR3 reads CAIRNRGWDGYTF. CDR3 nucleotide sequence: TGTGCCATCAGGAATCGGGGATGGGATGGCTACACCTTC.

This clone was picked up a small number of times. The chain employs TRBV5-4 and TRBJ2-3; 7 bases line up with TRBD1. CDR1 SGHNT and CDR2 YYREEE come from the germline V gene (reference sequence). Unmatched junction bases numbered 6, after V lost 4 bases and J lost 1 base. This CDR3 spans 15 amino acids. The CDR3 protein is CASSAYRGGTDTQYF. CDR3 DNA sequence: TGTGCCAGCAGCGCCTACAGGGGAGGCACAGATACGCAGTATTTT.

This clone occurred many times. This rearrangement joins TRBV28 to TRBJ1-6; D gene uncertain. This CDR3 contains 13 residues. The germline V gene encodes CDR1 MDHEN and CDR2 SYDVKM. V lost 4 bases and J lost 9, with 10 bases in between. CDR3 residues: CASSSGLGSPLHF. As DNA, the CDR3 is TGTGCCAGCAGTTCGGGGTTGGGTTCACCCCTCCACTTT. Supplemented by reference TRBV28 and TRBJ1-6, the full variable domain reads DVKVTQSSRYLVKRTGEKVFLECVQDMDHENMFWYRQDPGLGLRLIYFSYDVKMKEKGDIPEGYSVSREKKERFSLILESASTNQTSMYLCASSSGLGSPLHFGNGTRLTVT.

The genes are TRBV30 and TRBJ2-7, with D possibly TRBD2 on 6 matching bases. Deletions cut 5 bases from V and 0 bases from J, with 14 bases between. There are 14 residues in the CDR3. The germline CDR1 and CDR2 sequences are GTSNPN and SVGIG (reference sequence). Here the CDR3 DNA reads TGTGCCTGGTCGCCCGGGGGAAACTCCTACGAGCAGTACTTC. Translated, it gives CAWSPGGNSYEQYF.

V and J are TRBV19 and TRBJ1-1; D ambiguous. Trimming took off 5 bases at V and 4 bases at J, with 14 bases between the two ends. Germline CDR1 and CDR2: LNHDA and SQIVND (reference sequence). This CDR3 is 14 amino acids long. In nucleotides, the CDR3 is TGTGCCAGTAGTTCCTCTACGCCCTTCACTGAAGCTTTCTTT. It specifies CASSSSTPFTEAFF.

The chain links TRBV6-6 to TRBJ2-7; 7 bases agree with TRBD1. The germline CDR1 and CDR2 sequences are MNHNY and SVGAGI (reference sequence). The CDR3 consists of 13 residues. Trimming took 6 bases from V and 5 from J; bases not matched to a gene: 7. The CDR3 region has the DNA TGTGCCAGCAGCTCCCGACAGGGCAACGAGCAGTACTTC. Protein sequence: CASSSRQGNEQYF.

The chain combines TRBV4-1 with TRBJ2-7; 11 positions match TRBD2. Germline V gene data show CDR1 as MGHRA and CDR2 as YSYEKL. J gave up 0 bases and V 1 base, and 5 bases lay outside the gene matches. This CDR3 contains 17 residues. The CDR3 sequence: CASSQAALAGGSYEQYF. CDR3 coding DNA: TGCGCCAGCAGCCAAGCGGCCCTAGCGGGGGGCTCCTACGAGCAGTACTTC.

As for this clone: The CDR3 does not end in the conserved phenylalanine or tryptophan, so this is likely a read error. No DNA is shown, since the ends of the CDR3 on it are uncertain; the CDR3 is the one TCRdb lists. The chain links TRBV11-2 to TRBJ1-2; TRBD1 was called by the table and not checked on the DNA. CDR1 SGHAT and CDR2 FQNNGV come from the germline V gene. The CDR3 has 12 amino acids, counting both end residues. The CDR3 protein is CASSLGGDRLNI.

The chain carries TRBV5-1 and TRBJ2-5, with D possibly TRBD2 on 6 matching bases. The CDR3 runs 13 residues. Germline V CDR1 and CDR2: SGHRS, YFSETQ. Trimming removed 5 bases at V and 3 bases at J, with 11 bases between. CDR3 protein: CASSVPGEETQYF. For the CDR3, the DNA is TGCGCCAGCAGTGTGCCGGGAGAAGAGACCCAGTACTTC. The variable domain in full, with the rest retrieved from reference TRBV5-1 and TRBJ2-5, is KAGVTQTPRYLIKTRGQQVTLSCSPISGHRSVSWYQQTPGQGLQFLFEYFSETQRNKGNFPGRFSGRQFSNSRSEMNVSTLELGDSALYLCASSVPGEETQYFGPGTRLLVL.

This clone appeared once. The chain couples TRBV5-1 to TRBJ1-6; weak D call: TRBD1 (5 bases). Germline-derived CDR1 and CDR2 are SGHRS and YFSETQ. The CDR3 is made up of 15 amino acids. V lost 2 bases and J 9 bases, leaving 15 bases between the germline ends. CDR3 amino acids: CASSLSGGSRSPLHF. As DNA, the CDR3 is TGCGCCAGCAGCTTATCGGGGGGGTCACGTTCACCCCTCCACTTT. Combining the CDR3 with reference TRBV5-1 and TRBJ1-6 gives the whole variable domain KAGVTQTPRYLIKTRGQQVTLSCSPISGHRSVSWYQQTPGQGLQFLFEYFSETQRNKGNFPGRFSGRQFSNSRSEMNVSTLELGDSALYLCASSLSGGSRSPLHFGNGTRLTVT.

V gene TRBV3-1 (or the pseudogene TRBV3-2) combines with J gene TRBJ2-3; TRBD1 might be the D (6 bases). This CDR3 is 14 amino acids long. Germline CDR1 and CDR2: LGHDT and YNNKEL (reference sequence). Trimming left V 1 base short and J 3 bases short, with 8 bases between. CDR3 bases: TGTGCCAGCAGCCAAGCAGGGGAAACAGATACGCAGTATTTT. It encodes CASSQAGETDTQYF.

The genes are TRBV5-1 and TRBJ2-7; 9 bases are shared with TRBD2. Germline loops: CDR1 SGHRS, CDR2 YFSETQ. CDR3 length equals 15 residues. Germline trimming cut 0 bases from V and 4 bases from J; bases unmatched to any gene: 5. This chain's CDR3 is CASSLATTSGYEQYF. In nucleotides, the CDR3 is TGCGCCAGCAGCTTGGCCACTACTAGCGGGTACGAGCAGTACTTC.

The CDR3 reads CASSYSTELNEKLFF. DNA for the CDR3: TGTGCCAGCAGTTACTCGACGGAACTAAATGAAAAACTGTTTTTT. The V gene is TRBV6-6, the J gene TRBJ1-4; no definite D call. Per germline, CDR1 MNHNY and CDR2 SVGAGI (reference sequence). CDR3 length: 15 amino acids. The V end lost 0 bases, the J end lost 5 bases, and 10 bases lay between the germline ends.

The chain links TRBV28 to TRBJ1-1; maybe TRBD1 (6 bases). Per the germline V gene, CDR1 is MDHEN and CDR2 is SYDVKM. V gave up 6 bases and J gave up 0 bases, with 14 bases separating them. This CDR3 comprises 15 residues. As DNA, the CDR3 is TGTGCCAGCAGCCGGACAGCGCCTATGAACACTGAAGCTTTCTTT. This codes for CASSRTAPMNTEAFF.

V and J are TRBV5-4 and TRBJ1-1, with D maybe TRBD1 (5 bases). The V end was cut by 2 bases, the J end by 1 base, with 6 bases between. CDR1 SGHNT and CDR2 YYREEE come from the germline V gene (reference sequence). This CDR3 is 13 amino acids long. CDR3 amino acids: CASSFTGNTEAFF. CDR3 in DNA: TGTGCCAGCAGCTTTACAGGGAACACTGAAGCTTTCTTT.

The chain recombines TRBV19 with TRBJ2-2; a possible D gene is TRBD2 (6 bases). The germline V gene encodes CDR1 LNHDA and CDR2 SQIVND (reference sequence). Trimming removed 0 bases from V and 5 bases from J, with 10 bases in between. CDR3 size: 15 residues. CDR3 amino acids: CASSIDRERTGELFF. CDR3 coding DNA: TGTGCCAGTAGTATAGATCGGGAGAGGACCGGGGAGCTGTTTTTT.

This sequence joins TRBV27 and TRBJ2-1; no firm D call. Per germline, CDR1 MNHEY and CDR2 SMNVEV (reference sequence). Trimming cost V 0 bases and J 0 bases, with 6 bases left between them. The CDR3 consists of 15 residues. This CDR3 reads CASSLSGSSYNEQFF. The CDR3 region has the DNA TGTGCCAGCAGTTTATCGGGCTCCTCCTACAATGAGCAGTTCTTC.

The V gene is TRBV15, the J gene TRBJ1-2; unclear D gene. The germline CDR1 and CDR2 sequences are LNHNV and YYDKDF (reference sequence). The CDR3 covers 15 residues. Trimming stripped 0 bases from V and 4 bases from J, with 12 bases between. CDR3 region: CATSRDPGFFYGYTF. CDR3 DNA sequence: TGTGCCACCAGCAGAGATCCGGGTTTCTTCTATGGCTACACCTTC.

The chain combines TRBV2 with TRBJ2-7, with 9 bases identical to TRBD1. The germline V gene encodes CDR1 SNHLY and CDR2 FYNNEI. The CDR3 has 14 residues. Trimming cost V 5 bases and J 1 base; bases outside gene matches: 3. The CDR3 nucleotides read TGTGCCAGCAGTTCCGGGACAGGGTCCTACGAGCAGTACTTC. Translating it yields CASSSGTGSYEQYF.

The table lists this clone with a count of one. The chain uses TRBV19 and TRBJ1-6, with D perhaps matching TRBD1 (5 bases). Trimming stripped 7 bases from V and 4 bases from J, with 11 bases between. This CDR3 comprises 14 residues. CDR1 is LNHDA, CDR2 SQIVND, per germline (reference sequence). The CDR3 sequence: CASNQGDYNSPLHF. The CDR3 region has the DNA TGTGCCAGTAACCAGGGTGATTATAATTCACCCCTCCACTTT.

This chain connects TRBV6-6 to TRBJ1-6; D unresolved. This CDR3 has 15 residues. Germline CDR1 reads MNHNY; CDR2 reads SVGAGI (reference sequence). V lost 2 bases, J lost 0 bases, and 5 bases lay in between. The CDR3 DNA is TGTGCCAGCAGTTACGGCAGCTCCTATAATTCACCCCTCCACTTT. Translated: CASSYGSSYNSPLHF.

The rearrangement links TRBV12-3 or TRBV12-4 to TRBJ1-1, with D perhaps TRBD1 (6 bases). V lost 6 bases and J lost 6, with 11 bases in between. The CDR3 totals 12 residues. CDR3 DNA sequence: TGTGCCAGCAGCCCTAACAGGGCTGAAGCTTTCTTT. It specifies CASSPNRAEAFF.

The rearrangement links TRBV19 to TRBJ2-2; possible D gene TRBD1, 6 bases. The V gene lost 6 bases and the J gene lost 6 bases, with 20 bases spanning the gap. The CDR3 loop spans 16 amino acids. The V gene's germline CDR1 is LNHDA and CDR2 SQIVND (reference sequence). The CDR3 sequence is CASSPRGGQESGELFF. DNA of the CDR3: TGTGCCAGTAGCCCTAGAGGGGGACAAGAGTCCGGGGAGCTGTTTTTT.

As concerns this clone: The sample has other DNA sequences that encode this CDR3 too. The chain has TRBV20-1 and TRBJ2-3; D is undetermined. The CDR3 extends over 11 amino acids. V was clipped by 6 bases and J by 0 bases, with 4 bases between them. CDR1 DFQATT and CDR2 SNEGSKA come from the germline V gene (reference sequence). DNA of the CDR3: TGCAGTGCCACTAGCACAGATACGCAGTATTTT. Its protein product is CSATSTDTQYF.

This clone has only a few counts. The chain is built from TRBV28 and TRBJ1-2, with D unclear. CDR1 and CDR2 from the germline V gene are MDHEN and SYDVKM. The CDR3 is 15 amino acids. The germline V and J ends were trimmed by 0 bases and 0 bases, with 8 bases remaining between them. The CDR3 sequence: CASSLWGGTNYGYTF. CDR3 DNA sequence: TGTGCCAGCAGTTTATGGGGAGGGACTAACTATGGCTACACCTTC.

The rearrangement uses TRBV27 and TRBJ2-1, with 7 bases identical to TRBD2. The germline V gene encodes CDR1 MNHEY and CDR2 SMNVEV (reference sequence). J was trimmed by 6 bases and V by 2 bases; bases with no gene match: 4. The CDR3 runs to 14 residues. The CDR3 DNA is TGTGCCAGCAGTTTAGGGAGGGCCGGCAATGAGCAGTTCTTC. Amino acid sequence: CASSLGRAGNEQFF.